This T cell receptor beta chain is drawn from a study of blood T cell repertoires in COVID-19. Whole-study context: From the United States, Italy and Spain came samples of acute and convalescent COVID-19. Sources were T cells, B-cell-depleted T cells, or PBMCs; the material itself was cDNA or gDNA.

Per the original methods: For nucleated cells, counts were estimated from reference gene primer amplification. The repertoire was sequenced with immunoSEQ multiplex PCR; TCRdb's copy has only in-frame clones and lacks some. D and trimming come from the DNA, and the V and J calls and clone size come from that table. The sample holds roughly 28,000 clones; roughly 85% are singletons and the top ten take about a tenth. This CDR3 contains 14 residues. CDR1 and CDR2 (germline): SGHAT, FQNNGV. Trimming stripped 5 bases from V and 3 bases from J, with 14 bases between. This clone was recorded only once. The sequenced material came from peripheral blood. The source is a human donor in a cohort sampled during active COVID-19. V is TRBV11-2 and J is TRBJ2-7; maybe TRBD1 (6 bases). CDR3 loop: CASSTTTGIYEQYF. CDR3 DNA sequence: TGTGCCAGCAGCACCACAACAGGGATCTACGAGCAGTACTTC.